The 15 T cell receptor beta chains given below trace back to one sample, sequenced in a study of beta chain features in type 1 diabetes. The isolated RNA, all of it, was reverse transcribed, so expressed TCRB transcripts were what got sequenced. Sequencing was performed with immunoSEQ multiplex PCR; in TCRdb, only in-frame clones are kept and a portion is missing. The sample records 900,000 or so clones, about a sixth being singletons. Specimen: naive CD4+ T cells from blood. The receptors were gathered from a woman aged 18-29 years in good health.

The rearrangement joins TRBV6-5 to TRBJ2-1; D perhaps matches TRBD2 (5 bases). V lost 5 bases and J 8 bases, leaving 16 bases between the germline ends. The CDR3 length is 14 residues. CDR1 is MNHEY, CDR2 SVGAGI, per germline. This CDR3 is CASSTRGGSHEQFF. The CDR3 nucleotides read TGTGCCAGCAGTACCCGTGGAGGTTCCCATGAGCAGTTCTTC.

This clone was observed a handful of times. The chain joins TRBV5-1 to TRBJ2-1; 8 bases align to TRBD2. V was clipped by 0 bases and J by 4 bases; unmatched bases: 3. Germline CDR1 reads SGHRS; CDR2 reads YFSETQ. The CDR3 consists of 15 residues. The CDR3 spells CASSLGTSQYNEQFF. The CDR3 coding sequence is TGCGCCAGCAGCTTGGGGACTAGCCAGTACAATGAGCAGTTCTTC. The full variable domain, its missing parts supplied by reference TRBV5-1 and TRBJ2-1, is KAGVTQTPRYLIKTRGQQVTLSCSPISGHRSVSWYQQTPGQGLQFLFEYFSETQRNKGNFPGRFSGRQFSNSRSEMNVSTLELGDSALYLCASSLGTSQYNEQFFGPGTRLTVL.

The chain carries TRBV7-8 and TRBJ1-2; no clear D gene. CDR1 is SGHVS, CDR2 FQNEAQ, per germline. V was clipped by 5 bases and J by 2 bases, with 12 bases between them. This CDR3 has 14 residues. In DNA, the CDR3 is TGTGCCAGCAGCCCCCTAGGGCGGAACTATGGCTACACCTTC. Protein sequence: CASSPLGRNYGYTF. Drawing the rest from reference TRBV7-8 and TRBJ1-2, the complete variable domain is GAGVSQSPRYKVAKRGQDVALRCDPISGHVSLFWYQQALGQGPEFLTYFQNEAQLDKSGLPSDRFFAERPEGSVSTLKIQRTQQEDSAVYLCASSPLGRNYGYTFGSGTRLTVV.

This clone was observed a few times. The V call is TRBV19, the J call TRBJ2-1; 10 positions agree with TRBD2. Germline V gives CDR1 LNHDA, CDR2 SQIVND (reference sequence). Germline trimming cut 7 bases from V and 6 bases from J; bases unmatched to any gene: 9. This CDR3 region has 15 residues. CDR3 in DNA: TGTGCCAGTACCGTCGGACTAGCGGCAATCAATGAGCAGTTCTTC. It translates to CASTVGLAAINEQFF.

This clone was observed a few times. The chain employs TRBV28 and TRBJ2-3; D is uncertain. This CDR3 region has 13 residues. Trimming pared 5 bases from V and 5 bases from J, leaving 11 bases between. In germline, CDR1 is MDHEN, CDR2 SYDVKM. CDR3 DNA sequence: TGTGCCAGCAGTGCAGGACCGGGAGATACGCAGTATTTT. Its translation: CASSAGPGDTQYF. Drawing the rest from reference TRBV28 and TRBJ2-3, the complete variable domain is DVKVTQSSRYLVKRTGEKVFLECVQDMDHENMFWYRQDPGLGLRLIYFSYDVKMKEKGDIPEGYSVSREKKERFSLILESASTNQTSMYLCASSAGPGDTQYFGPGTRLTVL.

This clone appeared a few times. V and J are TRBV18 and TRBJ2-3, with D possibly matching TRBD2 (6 bases). This CDR3 region has 12 residues. The germline gives CDR1 KGHSH, CDR2 LQKENI. V lost 4 bases to trimming and J lost 6 bases, with 8 bases between them. CDR3 nucleotides: TGTGCCAGCTCACGTGGGAGGGATACGCAGTATTTT. Translated: CASSRGRDTQYF.

This clone appeared a few times. The chain carries TRBV7-3 and TRBJ1-1; tentative D call: TRBD1 (6 bases). The CDR3 length is 14 residues. Germline V gives CDR1 SGHTA, CDR2 FQGTGA. V was pared by 6 bases and J by 4 bases, with 15 bases between. CDR3 amino acids: CASSTGIRGTEAFF. The CDR3 region has the DNA TGTGCCAGCAGTACAGGGATTCGGGGCACTGAAGCTTTCTTT. Supplemented by reference TRBV7-3 and TRBJ1-1, the full variable domain reads GAGVSQTPSNKVTEKGKYVELRCDPISGHTALYWYRQSLGQGPEFLIYFQGTGAADDSGLPNDRFFAVRPEGSVSTLKIQRTERGDSAVYLCASSTGIRGTEAFFGQGTRLTVV.

This clone was recorded a few times. The V call is TRBV5-1, the J call TRBJ2-7; a possible D gene is TRBD1 (5 bases). There are 13 residues in the CDR3. V was pared by 5 bases and J by 11 bases, with 20 bases between. Germline values: CDR1 SGHRS, CDR2 YFSETQ. The CDR3 region is CASRDKPTTVEYF. CDR3 DNA: TGCGCCAGCAGGGACAAGCCTACGACGGTAGAGTACTTC.

The chain employs TRBV15 and TRBJ2-2; 12 bases align to TRBD2. This CDR3 has 16 amino acids. Germline CDR1 LNHNV, CDR2 YYDKDF (reference sequence). V lost 5 bases, J lost 5 bases, and 6 bases stayed unmatched. The CDR3 loop reads CATSGGLAGGTGELFF. Here the CDR3 DNA reads TGTGCCACCAGCGGGGGGCTAGCGGGAGGGACCGGGGAGCTGTTTTTT.

This clone has more than one count but fewer than ten. The V gene is TRBV19, the J gene TRBJ2-5, with unresolved D. In germline, CDR1 is LNHDA, CDR2 SQIVND (reference sequence). CDR3 size: 13 residues. Deletions cut 4 bases from V and 2 bases from J, with 8 bases between. CDR3 protein: CASSRQQQETQYF. CDR3 in DNA: TGTGCCAGTAGTAGGCAACAGCAAGAGACCCAGTACTTC.

This clone was detected a few times. The chain carries TRBV21-1 and TRBJ1-5. TRBV21-1 represents a pseudogene. The CDR3 consists of 19 residues. The CDR3 coding sequence is TGTGCCAGCAGCAATGGATTTAGTAACTTGGGGGGAGTTTTTCAGCCCCAGCATTTT. It codes for CASSNGFSNLGGVFQPQHF.

The table lists this clone with a few counts. V usage is TRBV4-1 and J usage is TRBJ1-2, with D unclear. There are 16 residues in the CDR3. The germline V gene has CDR1 MGHRA and CDR2 YSYEKL. V lost 7 bases and J 0 bases, leaving 18 bases between the germline ends. CDR3 nucleotides: TGCGCCAGCAACCCAAGTAGAACAGCTACTAACTATGGCTACACCTTC. Residues: CASNPSRTATNYGYTF.

This clone came up a few times. The chain employs TRBV25-1 and TRBJ2-5; TRBD1 matches at 10 bases. The CDR3 totals 15 residues. Germline CDR1 is MGHDK and CDR2 is SYGVNS. With 3 bases clipped from V and 5 bases from J, the junction kept 6 bases outside the gene matches. The CDR3 is CASSDSGQGSETQYF. CDR3 nucleotide sequence: TGTGCCAGCAGTGATTCGGGACAGGGGAGCGAGACCCAGTACTTC.

This chain joins TRBV11-2 and TRBJ1-1, with D unclear. V was shortened by 1 base and J by 1 base, with 4 bases between the two germline ends. The CDR3 runs 13 residues. Germline V CDR1 and CDR2: SGHAT, FQNNGV. The CDR3 loop is CASSLAPNTEAFF. The DNA for the CDR3 is TGTGCCAGCAGCTTAGCGCCGAACACTGAAGCTTTCTTT. The whole variable domain, remainder taken from reference TRBV11-2 and TRBJ1-1, is EAGVAQSPRYKIIEKRQSVAFWCNPISGHATLYWYQQILGQGPKLLIQFQNNGVVDDSQLPKDRFSAERLKGVDSTLKIQPAKLEDSAVYLCASSLAPNTEAFFGQGTRLTVV.

This chain links TRBV11-2 with TRBJ2-7, with a weak D call TRBD1 (5 bases). V was trimmed by 1 base and J by 0 bases, leaving 10 bases between them. CDR3 length: 15 amino acids. Looked up from germline, CDR1 is SGHAT and CDR2 is FQNNGV. The CDR3 reads CASSLGVQGSYEQYF. Written as DNA, the CDR3 is TGTGCCAGCAGCTTAGGGGTCCAGGGCTCCTACGAGCAGTACTTC.